This TCR beta chain originates from a study of T cell responses to AZD1222 COVID-19 vaccine. This CDR3 comprises 17 residues. V was shortened by 3 bases and J by 4 bases, with 22 bases between the two germline ends. Generated by immunoSEQ multiplex PCR, the TCRdb table keeps only in-frame clones and is missing some. The sample records 70,000 to 95,000 clones, 85% to 95% being singletons. The clonotype comes from an adult who received the AZD1222 COVID-19 vaccine. The rearrangement uses TRBV5-3 and TRBJ1-1; D is undetermined. TRBV5-3 is assigned to the ORF class and has an uncertain function. Sequencing was performed on peripheral blood, taken 28 days after the second AZD1222 dose. The CDR3 coding sequence is TGTGCCAGAAGCTCCCCGGACCTGGAGGGAAGGATCACTGAAGCTTTCTTT. Translating it yields CARSSPDLEGRITEAFF.